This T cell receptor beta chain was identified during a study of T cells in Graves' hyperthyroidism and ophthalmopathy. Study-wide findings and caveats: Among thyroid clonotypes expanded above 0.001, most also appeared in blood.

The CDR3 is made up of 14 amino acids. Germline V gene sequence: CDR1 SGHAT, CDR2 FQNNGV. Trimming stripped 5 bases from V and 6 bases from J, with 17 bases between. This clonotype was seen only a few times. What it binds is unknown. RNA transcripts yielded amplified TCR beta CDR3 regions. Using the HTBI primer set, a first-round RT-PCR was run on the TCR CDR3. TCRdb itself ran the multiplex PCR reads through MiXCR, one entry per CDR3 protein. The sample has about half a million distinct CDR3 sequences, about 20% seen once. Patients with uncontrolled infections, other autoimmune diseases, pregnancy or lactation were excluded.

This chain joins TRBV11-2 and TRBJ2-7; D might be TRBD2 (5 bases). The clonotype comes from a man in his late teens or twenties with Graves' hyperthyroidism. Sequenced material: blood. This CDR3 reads CASSPLPRGPEQYF. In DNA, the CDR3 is TGTGCCAGCAGCCCCCTACCGCGAGGGCCCGAGCAGTACTTC.